These 32 T cell receptor beta chains originate from one sample sequenced in a study of early T cells in non-severe SARS-CoV-2 infection. TCRdb processed the 5' RACE reads anew with MiXCR; each CDR3 protein has one entry. Of around 34,000 distinct CDR3 sequences in the sample, under 5% were seen once. Material: whole blood. Every receptor here comes from an adult who was a healthcare worker with PCR-confirmed SARS-CoV-2 infection or an uninfected control (not recorded which).

This clonotype was found a few times. The gene calls are TRBV18 and TRBJ2-5, with D possibly called TRBD1 or TRBD2 (5 bases each). Germline values: CDR1 KGHSH, CDR2 LQKENI. This CDR3 is 19 amino acids long. V was cut by 0 bases and J by 3 bases, with 23 bases left in between. The CDR3, as DNA: TGTGCCAGCTCACCACCGGCGTCCGGGACCAAGTCCCAGGAAGAGACCCAGTACTTC. Its translation: CASSPPASGTKSQEETQYF.

The sample holds many counts of this clonotype. The J gene is TRBJ2-5, the V gene TRBV5-5, with D perhaps TRBD2 (5 bases). The ends were cut back, 1 base at V and 3 bases at J, with 10 bases in the middle. The CDR3 consists of 14 residues. The germline gives CDR1 SGHKS, CDR2 YYEKEE (reference sequence). CDR3 in amino acids: CASSLFTGKETQYF. For the CDR3, the DNA is TGTGCCAGCAGCTTGTTCACCGGGAAAGAGACCCAGTACTTC.

This clonotype was counted at least ten times. The genes are TRBV29-1 and TRBJ1-2; 10 bases are shared with TRBD1. V trimming: 4 bases; J trimming: 8 bases; junction bases outside the gene matches: 4. Germline values: CDR1 SQVTM, CDR2 ANQGSEA. The CDR3 runs to 12 residues. In nucleotides, the CDR3 is TGCAGCGTTGGTGGGACAGGGGAAGGCTACACCTTC. The encoded protein is CSVGGTGEGYTF. Full variable domain (remainder filled in from reference TRBV29-1 and TRBJ1-2): SAVISQKPSRDICQRGTSLTIQCQVDSQVTMMFWYRQQPGQSLTLIATANQGSEATYESGFVIDKFPISRPNLTFSTLTVSNMSPEDSSIYLCSVGGTGEGYTFGSGTRLTVV.

This clonotype was detected ten times or more. The V gene is TRBV3-1, the J gene TRBJ1-6; no clear D gene. There are 14 residues in the CDR3. Germline assignment: CDR1 LGHDT and CDR2 YNNKEL (reference sequence). V dropped 4 bases and J dropped 7 bases, with 11 bases sitting between them. In nucleotides, the CDR3 is TGTGCCAGCAGCCCCTCTTCTGGGAATTCACCCCTCCACTTT. This encodes CASSPSSGNSPLHF.

The sample holds many counts of this clonotype. The gene calls are TRBV11-2 and TRBJ2-5; D not certain. The germline CDR1 and CDR2 sequences are SGHAT and FQNNGV. There are 14 residues in the CDR3. V dropped 5 bases and J dropped 4 bases, with 14 bases sitting between them. The CDR3 sequence is CASSPLADLETQYF. The CDR3 DNA reads as TGTGCCAGCAGCCCCTTAGCTGATTTAGAGACCCAGTACTTC.

This clonotype has ten or more counts. The chain is built from TRBV20-1 and TRBJ2-3; D may be TRBD2 (5 bases). CDR3 length: 12 amino acids. Germline CDR1 and CDR2: DFQATT and SNEGSKA (reference sequence). V was trimmed by 3 bases and J by 4 bases, leaving 8 bases between them. The CDR3 sequence is CSASEGADTQYF. The CDR3 DNA reads TGCAGTGCTAGTGAGGGAGCAGATACGCAGTATTTT.

This clonotype appeared many times. The chain carries TRBV2 and TRBJ2-2; 10 positions agree with TRBD2. J gave up 4 bases and V 6 bases, and 11 bases lay outside the gene matches. In germline, CDR1 is SNHLY, CDR2 FYNNEI. The CDR3 totals 17 residues. CDR3 loop: CASSGTLAGLSTGELFF. As DNA, the CDR3 is TGTGCCAGCAGCGGTACACTAGCGGGGTTGTCCACCGGGGAGCTGTTTTTT. The full variable domain, rest sourced from reference TRBV2 and TRBJ2-2, is EPEVTQTPSHQVTQMGQEVILRCVPISNHLYFYWYRQILGQKVEFLVSFYNNEISEKSEIFDDQFSVERPDGSNFTLKIRSTKLEDSAMYFCASSGTLAGLSTGELFFGEGSRLTVL.

This clonotype appeared a few times. This chain joins TRBV11-2 and TRBJ2-2, with D perhaps assigned TRBD1 or TRBD2 (5 bases each). The germline V gene has CDR1 SGHAT and CDR2 FQNNGV. The CDR3 sequence is 14 residues long. V lost 5 bases and J 4 bases, leaving 11 bases between the germline ends. The CDR3 here is CASSPGGPTGELFF. The CDR3 DNA reads TGTGCCAGCAGCCCTGGGGGTCCCACCGGGGAGCTGTTTTTT.

This clonotype has at least ten counts. This chain uses TRBV7-9 with TRBJ2-7, with TRBD1 identical over 7 bases. The CDR3 loop spans 14 amino acids. CDR1 SEHNR and CDR2 FQNEAQ come from the germline V gene (reference sequence). The V gene end was trimmed by 9 bases and the J gene end by 0 bases; junction bases not matched to a gene: 8. The DNA of the CDR3 is TGTGCCAGTGCCCCCGGGACAGCCTCCTACGAGCAGTACTTC. This translates into CASAPGTASYEQYF.

The sample holds a few counts of this clonotype. The chain employs TRBV4-1 and TRBJ2-3; D gene uncertain. The CDR3 is 14 amino acids. Trimming pared 1 base from V and 3 bases from J, leaving 8 bases between. The V gene's germline CDR1 is MGHRA and CDR2 YSYEKL. The CDR3 DNA reads TGCGCCAGCAGCCAAGTTTGGCAAACAGATACGCAGTATTTT. Encoded protein: CASSQVWQTDTQYF.

This clonotype was recorded at least ten times. V is TRBV7-3 and J is TRBJ1-2; D gene unclear. In germline, CDR1 is SGHTA, CDR2 FQGTGA. Trimming cost V 3 bases and J 5 bases, with 10 bases left between them. The CDR3 length is 13 residues. CDR3 protein: CASSLRRLYGYTF. In DNA, the CDR3 is TGTGCCAGCAGCTTGAGACGGCTTTATGGCTACACCTTC.

This clonotype was counted at least ten times. V and J are TRBV4-2 and TRBJ1-6, with 10 bases fitting TRBD1. The germline V gene has CDR1 LGHNA and CDR2 YNFKEQ. J gave up 8 bases and V 6 bases, and 4 bases lay outside the gene matches. The CDR3 consists of 14 residues. CDR3 in DNA: TGTGCCAGCAGACAGGGGACAGGGGATTCACCCCTCCACTTT. This gives the protein CASRQGTGDSPLHF.

The chain links TRBV4-1 to TRBJ2-5; 7 nucleotides align to TRBD1. The CDR3 is 15 amino acids. Germline loops: CDR1 MGHRA, CDR2 YSYEKL. The V and J ends lost 3 bases and 4 bases, in that order; junction bases with no gene match: 8. CDR3 coding DNA: TGCGCCAGCAGCCATGGAGACAGGGACATAGAGACCCAGTACTTC. This encodes CASSHGDRDIETQYF.

This clonotype was recorded at least ten times. The rearrangement uses TRBV19 and TRBJ2-1, with unresolved D. Per the germline V gene, CDR1 is LNHDA and CDR2 is SQIVND (reference sequence). V lost 3 bases to trimming and J lost 5 bases, with 2 bases between them. CDR3 size: 11 residues. The DNA for the CDR3 is TGTGCCAGTAGTATTAACAATGAGCAGTTCTTC. Amino acid sequence: CASSINNEQFF.

This clonotype was seen at least ten times. The chain employs TRBV20-1 and TRBJ2-2; 8 nucleotides align to TRBD1. The CDR3 sequence is 15 residues long. J lost 4 bases, V lost 3 bases, and 7 bases had no gene match. CDR1 and CDR2 (germline): DFQATT, SNEGSKA (reference sequence). CDR3 DNA: TGCAGTGCTAGGGACAGGGACCTAATCACCGGGGAGCTGTTTTTT. Its translation: CSARDRDLITGELFF.

Many counts were recorded for this clonotype. The chain links TRBV4-1 to TRBJ2-1; either TRBD1 or TRBD2 may supply D (6 bases each). Germline V lookup: CDR1 MGHRA, CDR2 YSYEKL. The V and J ends lost 3 bases and 5 bases respectively, with 14 bases between them. The CDR3 covers 15 residues. The CDR3 spells CASSHPGDNNNEQFF. CDR3 in DNA: TGCGCCAGCAGCCACCCGGGGGACAACAACAATGAGCAGTTCTTC.

The chain couples TRBV19 to TRBJ1-4; the match to TRBD1 covers 7 bases. Germline loops: CDR1 LNHDA, CDR2 SQIVND (reference sequence). V was clipped by 6 bases and J by 7 bases; unmatched bases: 8. CDR3 length: 14 amino acids. The CDR3: CASSSGTVSEKLFF. The CDR3 DNA reads as TGTGCCAGTAGCAGCGGGACAGTTTCTGAAAAACTGTTTTTT.

This clonotype was observed a single time. V gene TRBV19 combines with J gene TRBJ2-1, with TRBD2 identical over 12 bases. V was pared by 6 bases and J by 10 bases, with 4 bases of the junction left unmatched. Germline V gene lookup returns CDR1 LNHDA and CDR2 SQIVND (reference sequence). The CDR3 extends over 13 amino acids. The DNA of the CDR3 is TGTGCCAGTAGCCCCGGACTAGCGGGGGAGCAGTTCTTC. Its translation is CASSPGLAGEQFF.

In DNA form, the CDR3 reads TGTGCCAGCAGCGTAGCGGGGGGCGCAGATACGCAGTATTTT. This translates into CASSVAGGADTQYF. The chain recombines TRBV6-6 with TRBJ2-3; TRBD2 aligns across 10 bases. Trimming cost V 6 bases and J 4 bases; bases outside gene matches: 4. CDR1 is MNHNY, CDR2 SVGAGI, per germline (reference sequence). This CDR3 has 14 amino acids.

This clonotype was seen repeatedly, ten times or more. CDR3 bases: TGTGCCACCAGTGACCCTCGGGGGACTACCCGTGAGCAGTTCTTC. Translation gives CATSDPRGTTREQFF. The chain couples TRBV24-1 to TRBJ2-1; TRBD2 matches 7 bases. The CDR3 loop spans 15 amino acids. The germline V gene has CDR1 KGHDR and CDR2 SFDVKD. The V and J ends lost 4 bases and 9 bases, in that order; junction bases with no gene match: 11.

The sample holds a few counts of this clonotype. V usage is TRBV7-8 and J usage is TRBJ2-2, with 8 bases identical to TRBD2. Germline V gene sequence: CDR1 SGHVS, CDR2 FQNEAQ. The CDR3 is 14 amino acids. The junction had 3 bases not matched to a gene; V was cut back by 3 bases and J by 6 bases. Here the CDR3 DNA reads TGTGCCAGCAGCTTTAGGACTAGCCCCGGGGAGCTGTTTTTT. This encodes CASSFRTSPGELFF. The entire variable domain, with the rest obtained from reference TRBV7-8 and TRBJ2-2, is as follows: GAGVSQSPRYKVAKRGQDVALRCDPISGHVSLFWYQQALGQGPEFLTYFQNEAQLDKSGLPSDRFFAERPEGSVSTLKIQRTQQEDSAVYLCASSFRTSPGELFFGEGSRLTVL.

The sample holds many counts of this clonotype. The V gene is TRBV29-1, the J gene TRBJ1-1; no reliable D call. This CDR3 is 12 amino acids long. Trimming left V 4 bases short and J 0 bases short, with 6 bases between. Looked up from germline, CDR1 is SQVTM and CDR2 is ANQGSEA. CDR3 coding DNA: TGCAGCGTTGGGTATGTGAACACTGAAGCTTTCTTT. Translated, it gives CSVGYVNTEAFF.

At least ten counts were recorded for this clonotype. The J gene is TRBJ1-4, the V gene TRBV19, with TRBD1 as a possible D gene (6 bases). V was pared by 7 bases and J by 5 bases, with 11 bases between. Germline CDR1 reads LNHDA; CDR2 reads SQIVND (reference sequence). CDR3 length: 13 amino acids. In DNA, the CDR3 is TGTGCCAGTACGAGGAGGGGGAATGAAAAACTGTTTTTT. Translation: CASTRRGNEKLFF.

This clonotype was detected many times. This rearrangement joins TRBV5-4 to TRBJ2-1; no clear D. Trimming stripped 2 bases from V and 8 bases from J, with 5 bases between. The CDR3 is 11 amino acids. Germline assignment: CDR1 SGHNT and CDR2 YYREEE (reference sequence). The CDR3 loop reads CASSFEDEQFF. The DNA of the CDR3 is TGTGCCAGCAGCTTCGAGGATGAGCAGTTCTTC.

This chain uses TRBV5-8 with TRBJ1-2; the match to TRBD1 covers 8 bases. Germline values: CDR1 SGHTS, CDR2 YDEGEE. V trimming: 4 bases; J trimming: 3 bases; junction bases outside the gene matches: 5. There are 14 residues in the CDR3. DNA for the CDR3: TGTGCCAGCAGCCGACAGGGGCGTGACTATGGCTACACCTTC. It specifies CASSRQGRDYGYTF.

This clonotype was recorded at least ten times. The rearrangement joins TRBV10-3 to TRBJ2-3; 9 bases match TRBD2. V lost 7 bases to trimming and J lost 2 bases; unmatched junction nucleotides: 7. The CDR3 extends over 15 amino acids. CDR1 and CDR2 from the germline V gene are ENHRY and SYGVKD. This chain's CDR3 is CAITPAGGITDTQYF. CDR3 bases: TGTGCCATCACCCCGGCGGGGGGGATCACAGATACGCAGTATTTT.

This clonotype was seen at least ten times. This chain's CDR3 is CASSESWGEQFF. CDR3 bases: TGCGCCAGCAGTGAGTCCTGGGGTGAGCAGTTCTTC. The V and J genes are TRBV10-1 and TRBJ2-1; no definite D call. The CDR3 contains 12 residues. The ends were cut back, 0 bases at V and 9 bases at J, with 6 bases in the middle. From germline, CDR1 is WNHNN and CDR2 SYGVQD (reference sequence).

This clonotype was found once. The chain combines TRBV19 with TRBJ1-4, with D unclear. Germline CDR1 LNHDA, CDR2 SQIVND (reference sequence). The CDR3 totals 14 residues. The V end was cut by 1 base, the J end by 4 bases, with 7 bases between. For the CDR3, the DNA is TGTGCCAGTAGTATAGGCGGGGATAATGAAAAACTGTTTTTT. As protein: CASSIGGDNEKLFF.

The chain links TRBV5-1 to TRBJ2-1, with 12 bases fitting TRBD2. The germline V gene has CDR1 SGHRS and CDR2 YFSETQ. The CDR3 runs 14 residues. The J segment lost 7 bases and the V segment lost 3 bases, leaving 2 bases of the junction unmatched. The CDR3 sequence is CASSSSGGANEQFF. CDR3 nucleotide sequence: TGCGCCAGCAGCTCTAGCGGGGGGGCGAATGAGCAGTTCTTC. The entire variable domain, with the rest obtained from reference TRBV5-1 and TRBJ2-1, is as follows: KAGVTQTPRYLIKTRGQQVTLSCSPISGHRSVSWYQQTPGQGLQFLFEYFSETQRNKGNFPGRFSGRQFSNSRSEMNVSTLELGDSALYLCASSSSGGANEQFFGPGTRLTVL.

A few counts support this clonotype. The chain employs TRBV2 and TRBJ2-1; TRBD1 aligns across 8 bases. The junction had 6 bases not matched to a gene; V was cut back by 4 bases and J by 1 base. The CDR3 totals 16 residues. Germline CDR1 is SNHLY and CDR2 is FYNNEI. The CDR3 loop is CASSGPQGASYNEQFF. The CDR3 DNA sequence: TGTGCCAGCAGTGGACCTCAGGGGGCTTCCTACAATGAGCAGTTCTTC.

This clonotype occurred many times. The chain couples TRBV5-1 to TRBJ1-3, with D hard to call. The CDR3 is made up of 15 amino acids. In germline, CDR1 is SGHRS, CDR2 YFSETQ. Trimming stripped 3 bases from V and 4 bases from J, with 14 bases between. CDR3 sequence reads: CASSSGEVLGNTIYF. The CDR3 DNA reads TGCGCCAGCAGCTCGGGCGAGGTTCTCGGAAACACCATATATTTT.

This clonotype has a count of ten or more. This rearrangement joins TRBV6-6 to TRBJ2-3; D might be TRBD1 (6 bases). This CDR3 region has 13 residues. Germline V gives CDR1 MNHNY, CDR2 SVGAGI (reference sequence). V was trimmed by 10 bases and J by 2 bases, leaving 13 bases between them. The CDR3 DNA follows: TGTGCCACCCGGGACACCTCCACAGATACGCAGTATTTT. Translating it yields CATRDTSTDTQYF.